This T cell receptor (beta chain) was documented in a study of T-cell reconstitution after alpha-beta-depleted transplantation in children. Of note for this clonotype: Its antigen is not identified.

The TCRbeta library incorporated unique molecular identifiers. One entry per CDR3 protein, called by TCRdb with MiXCR from the PCR reads. This table has 450,000 to 550,000 distinct CDR3 sequences, about 10% appearing once. With 4 bases removed from V and 3 bases from J, the gap between germline ends came to 8 bases. The CDR3 is 14 residues long. Germline V lookup: CDR1 KGHDR, CDR2 SFDVKD. Study results and caveats: Certain patients had high TCRbeta diversity at day 60, and it came from recipient T cells and thymic progenitors that survived.

The input for sequencing was PBMCs, mostly from graft donor cells, taken 180 days after TCRalphabeta/CD19-depleted stem cell transplant. This TCR came from a female patient between 2 and 15 years old who had a stem cell transplant for aplastic anemia, so the T cells may come from the graft donor. This rearrangement joins TRBV24-1 to TRBJ2-2; either TRBD1 or TRBD2 may fit D (5 bases each). Written as DNA, the CDR3 is TGTGCCACCAGTGAGGGGACGGACACCGGGGAGCTGTTTTTT. Translated: CATSEGTDTGELFF.